Presented here are 10 T cell receptor beta chains from one specimen sequenced in a study of blood T cell repertoires in COVID-19. The protocol was immunoSEQ multiplex PCR, while the TCRdb copy is restricted to in-frame clones and leaves out a portion. The table includes approximately 220,000 clones, roughly 86% detected once. Sample: PBMCs or T cells enriched from blood (not recorded which). The receptor source for this set is a woman in her 30s with acute COVID-19.

The gene calls are TRBV12-3 or TRBV12-4 and TRBJ2-2; 10 positions agree with TRBD1. The CDR3 consists of 13 residues. Germline trimming cut 8 bases from V and 5 bases from J; bases unmatched to any gene: 2. CDR3 sequence reads: CASRGQGTGELFF. CDR3 DNA sequence: TGTGCCAGCCGGGGACAGGGGACCGGGGAGCTGTTTTTT.

This chain joins TRBV11-2 and TRBJ1-2; D perhaps matches TRBD1 (5 bases). Trimming pared 3 bases from V and 7 bases from J, leaving 15 bases between. CDR3 length equals 14 residues. CDR1 is SGHAT, CDR2 FQNNGV, per germline. The CDR3 sequence is CASSFLEGGGGYTF. CDR3 sequence (DNA): TGTGCCAGCAGCTTCCTGGAGGGCGGGGGTGGCTACACCTTC.

A few counts support this clone. The V and J genes are TRBV7-2 and TRBJ1-1, with 8 bases that match TRBD1. This CDR3 has 13 amino acids. V lost 6 bases, J lost 5 bases, and 5 bases stayed unmatched. Germline V gene data show CDR1 as SGHTA and CDR2 as FQGNSA. CDR3: CASRQGARTEAFF. The CDR3, as DNA: TGTGCCAGCAGGCAGGGGGCTCGGACTGAAGCTTTCTTT.

In nucleotides, the CDR3 is TGTGCCAGCAGCTATTACAGGGGGAACTATGGCTACACCTTC. Translating gives CASSYYRGNYGYTF. The genes are TRBV5-8 and TRBJ1-2, with TRBD1 identical over 8 bases. J was trimmed by 2 bases and V by 3 bases; bases with no gene match: 3. The CDR3 has 14 amino acids. The germline V gene encodes CDR1 SGHTS and CDR2 YDEGEE.

This sequence joins TRBV5-5 and TRBJ2-7; the D gene is possibly TRBD1 (6 bases). The ends were cut back, 7 bases at V and 1 base at J, with 18 bases in the middle. Germline lookup yields CDR1 SGHKS and CDR2 YYEKEE (reference sequence). The CDR3 loop spans 15 amino acids. CDR3 coding DNA: TGTGCCAGCTTAGGGCCGGGACACTCGTCCTACGAGCAGTACTTC. Encoded protein: CASLGPGHSSYEQYF.

The chain combines TRBV6-5 with TRBJ1-2; weak D call: TRBD1 (6 bases). The CDR3 length is 14 residues. V gave up 7 bases and J gave up 5 bases, with 17 bases separating them. Germline V CDR1 and CDR2: MNHEY, SVGAGI. In nucleotides, the CDR3 is TGTGCCAGCATGGCAGGGGAAGGGTTTTATGGCTACACCTTC. Its protein is CASMAGEGFYGYTF.

CDR3 loop: CASSFRDSYGYTF. The CDR3 DNA reads as TGTGCCAGCAGCTTCCGGGACAGCTATGGCTACACCTTC. The V and J genes are TRBV7-8 and TRBJ1-2, with 7 bases that match TRBD1. This CDR3 comprises 13 residues. Germline V gene data show CDR1 as SGHVS and CDR2 as FQNEAQ. J gave up 4 bases and V 3 bases, and 2 bases lay outside the gene matches.

A single count supports this clone. The gene calls are TRBV5-6 and TRBJ2-7, with 8 bases lining up with TRBD1. Germline V lookup: CDR1 SGHDT, CDR2 YYEEEE. The CDR3 has 15 residues. With 4 bases clipped from V and 1 base from J, the junction kept 7 bases outside the gene matches. DNA for the CDR3: TGTGCCAGCAGCCCCGATGACAGGGGATCCTACGAGCAGTACTTC. As protein: CASSPDDRGSYEQYF.

The chain is built from TRBV5-6 and TRBJ1-2, with 7 bases matching TRBD1. The V gene end was trimmed by 4 bases and the J gene end by 10 bases; junction bases not matched to a gene: 10. Per germline, CDR1 SGHDT and CDR2 YYEEEE. The CDR3 runs to 13 residues. CDR3 residues: CASSPVGQLDYTF. As DNA, the CDR3 is TGTGCCAGCAGCCCGGTGGGACAGTTGGACTACACCTTC. Full variable domain (rest looked up from reference TRBV5-6 and TRBJ1-2): DAGVTQSPTHLIKTRGQQVTLRCSPKSGHDTVSWYQQALGQGPQFIFQYYEEEERQRGNFPDRFSGHQFPNYSSELNVNALLLGDSALYLCASSPVGQLDYTFGSGTRLTVV.

The chain is built from TRBV7-4 and TRBJ1-1; the match to TRBD1 covers 8 bases. J lost 0 bases, V lost 5 bases, and 20 bases had no gene match. CDR1 SGHVT and CDR2 SQSDAQ come from the germline V gene. The CDR3 loop spans 20 amino acids. CDR3 protein: CASSLIGRAGGIGMNTEAFF. The DNA for the CDR3 is TGTGCCAGCAGCCTAATAGGGCGTGCAGGGGGCATTGGAATGAACACTGAAGCTTTCTTT.